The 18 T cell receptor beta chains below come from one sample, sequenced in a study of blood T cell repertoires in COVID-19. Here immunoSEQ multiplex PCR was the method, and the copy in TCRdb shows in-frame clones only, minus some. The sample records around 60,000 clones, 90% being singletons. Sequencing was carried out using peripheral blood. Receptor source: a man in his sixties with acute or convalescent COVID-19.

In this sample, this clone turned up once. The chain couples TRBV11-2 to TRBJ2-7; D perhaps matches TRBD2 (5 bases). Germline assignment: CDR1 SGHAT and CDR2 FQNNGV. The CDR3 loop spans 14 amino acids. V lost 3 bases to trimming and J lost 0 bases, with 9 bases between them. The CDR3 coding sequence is TGTGCCAGCAGCTTCGGGGAGACCTCCTACGAGCAGTACTTC. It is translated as CASSFGETSYEQYF.

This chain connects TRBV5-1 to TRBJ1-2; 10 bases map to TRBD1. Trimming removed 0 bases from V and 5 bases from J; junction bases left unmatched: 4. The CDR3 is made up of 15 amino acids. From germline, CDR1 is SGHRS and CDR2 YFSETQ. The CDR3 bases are TGCGCCAGCAGCTTGGGGGACAGGGGAGCTTATGGCTACACCTTC. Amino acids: CASSLGDRGAYGYTF.

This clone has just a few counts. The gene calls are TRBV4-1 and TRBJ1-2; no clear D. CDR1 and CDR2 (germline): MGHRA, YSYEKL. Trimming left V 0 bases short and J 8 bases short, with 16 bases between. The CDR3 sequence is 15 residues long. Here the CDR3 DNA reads TGCGCCAGCAGCCAAGATGACCTGGGAGCGGGCGGCTACACCTTC. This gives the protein CASSQDDLGAGGYTF.

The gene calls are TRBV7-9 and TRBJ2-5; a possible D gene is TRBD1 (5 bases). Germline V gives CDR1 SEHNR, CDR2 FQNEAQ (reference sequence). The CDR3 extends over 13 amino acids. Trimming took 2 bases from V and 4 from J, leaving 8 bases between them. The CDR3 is CASSLPGPETQYF. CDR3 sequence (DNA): TGTGCCAGCAGCTTACCAGGGCCAGAGACCCAGTACTTC.

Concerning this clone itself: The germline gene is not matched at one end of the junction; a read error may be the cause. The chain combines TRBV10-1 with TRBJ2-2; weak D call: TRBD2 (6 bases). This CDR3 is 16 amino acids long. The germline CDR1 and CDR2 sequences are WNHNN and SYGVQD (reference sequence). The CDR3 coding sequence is TGCGCCAGCAGGGAGTACCCGAGCAGCGGGCTGGGGGAGCTGTTTTTT. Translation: CASREYPSSGLGELFF.

Here the CDR3 DNA reads TGTGCCAGCAGTGAACAGGGCCGGGTAAACTATGGCTACACCTTC. Protein: CASSEQGRVNYGYTF. The chain joins TRBV2 to TRBJ1-2, with D perhaps TRBD1 (5 bases). Between the trimmed V and J ends, which lost 2 bases and 2 bases, there was a span of 12 bases. The germline V gene encodes CDR1 SNHLY and CDR2 FYNNEI. The CDR3 extends over 15 amino acids. Based on the CDR3 plus reference TRBV2 and TRBJ1-2, the full variable domain is EPEVTQTPSHQVTQMGQEVILRCVPISNHLYFYWYRQILGQKVEFLVSFYNNEISEKSEIFDDQFSVERPDGSNFTLKIRSTKLEDSAMYFCASSEQGRVNYGYTFGSGTRLTVV.

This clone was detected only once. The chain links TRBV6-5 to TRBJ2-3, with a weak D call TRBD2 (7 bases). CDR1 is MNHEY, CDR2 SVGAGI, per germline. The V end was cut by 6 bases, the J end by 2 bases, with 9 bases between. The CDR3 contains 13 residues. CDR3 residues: CASRGGLTDTQYF. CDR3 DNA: TGTGCCAGCAGGGGGGGGCTCACAGATACGCAGTATTTT.

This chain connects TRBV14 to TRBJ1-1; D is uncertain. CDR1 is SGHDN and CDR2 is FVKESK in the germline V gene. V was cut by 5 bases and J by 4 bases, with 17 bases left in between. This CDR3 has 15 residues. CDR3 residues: CASSSRQGRGTEAFF. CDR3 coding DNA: TGTGCCAGCAGCAGCCGACAAGGACGGGGCACTGAAGCTTTCTTT.

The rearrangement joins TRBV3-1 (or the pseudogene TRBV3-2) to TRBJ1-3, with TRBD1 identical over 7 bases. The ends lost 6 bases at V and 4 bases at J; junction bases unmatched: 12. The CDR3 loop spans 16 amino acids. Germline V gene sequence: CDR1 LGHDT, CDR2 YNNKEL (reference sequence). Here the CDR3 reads CASRPGTGASGNTIYF. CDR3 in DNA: TGTGCCAGCAGGCCCGGAACAGGGGCTTCCGGAAACACCATATATTTT.

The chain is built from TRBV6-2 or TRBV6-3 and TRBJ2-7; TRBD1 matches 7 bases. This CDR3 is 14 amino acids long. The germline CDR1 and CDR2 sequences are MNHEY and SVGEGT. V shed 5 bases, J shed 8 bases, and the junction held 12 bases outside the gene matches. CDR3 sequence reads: CASSPTGVLGKQYF. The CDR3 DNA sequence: TGTGCCAGCAGTCCCACAGGGGTGCTGGGCAAGCAGTACTTC.

CDR3 nucleotide sequence: TGTGCCAGCAGCGTCGGCGGGGGGGCGGGGCCGGATACGCAGTATTTT. Amino acid sequence: CASSVGGGAGPDTQYF. The chain has TRBV9 and TRBJ2-3; TRBD2 matches 9 bases. Unmatched junction bases numbered 10, after V lost 2 bases and J lost 6 bases. In germline, CDR1 is SGDLS, CDR2 YYNGEE. CDR3 length equals 16 residues.

CDR3 nucleotide sequence: TGTGCCAGCTCAGGAAGATCAGGGGATAATTCACCCCTCCACTTT. It yields the protein CASSGRSGDNSPLHF. This chain links TRBV18 with TRBJ1-6; D is possibly TRBD1 (6 bases). The CDR3 is 15 amino acids. V shed 5 bases and J shed 5 bases, with 13 bases lying between them. From germline, CDR1 is KGHSH and CDR2 LQKENI.

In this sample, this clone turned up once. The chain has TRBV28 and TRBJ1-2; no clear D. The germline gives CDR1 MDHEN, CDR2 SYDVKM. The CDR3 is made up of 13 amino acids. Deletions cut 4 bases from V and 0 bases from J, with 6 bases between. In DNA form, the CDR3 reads TGTGCCAGCAGTTCCCCTCCTAACTATGGCTACACCTTC. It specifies CASSSPPNYGYTF.

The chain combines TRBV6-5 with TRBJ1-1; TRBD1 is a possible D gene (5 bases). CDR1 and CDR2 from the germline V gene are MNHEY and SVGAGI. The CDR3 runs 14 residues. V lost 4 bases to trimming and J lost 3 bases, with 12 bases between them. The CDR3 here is CASSFQGVYTEAFF. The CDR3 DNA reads TGTGCCAGCAGTTTCCAAGGGGTGTACACTGAAGCTTTCTTT.

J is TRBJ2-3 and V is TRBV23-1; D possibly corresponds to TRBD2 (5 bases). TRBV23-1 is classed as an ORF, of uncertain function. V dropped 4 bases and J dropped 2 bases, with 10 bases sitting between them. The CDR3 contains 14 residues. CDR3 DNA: TGCGCCAGCAGTCCCAACGGGGACACAGATACGCAGTATTTT. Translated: CASSPNGDTDTQYF.

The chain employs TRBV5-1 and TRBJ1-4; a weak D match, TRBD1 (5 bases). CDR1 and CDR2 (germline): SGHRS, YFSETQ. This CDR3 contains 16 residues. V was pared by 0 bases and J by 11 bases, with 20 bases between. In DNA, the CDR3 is TGCGCCAGCAGCTTGGCGGGCGGGGGAAGCAGAAGGAAACTGTTTTTT. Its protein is CASSLAGGGSRRKLFF.

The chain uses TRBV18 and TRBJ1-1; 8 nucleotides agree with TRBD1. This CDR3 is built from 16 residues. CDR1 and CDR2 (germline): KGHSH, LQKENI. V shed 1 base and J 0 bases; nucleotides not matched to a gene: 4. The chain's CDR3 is CASSPQTGVMNTEAFF. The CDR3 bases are TGTGCCAGCTCACCACAGACAGGGGTTATGAACACTGAAGCTTTCTTT.

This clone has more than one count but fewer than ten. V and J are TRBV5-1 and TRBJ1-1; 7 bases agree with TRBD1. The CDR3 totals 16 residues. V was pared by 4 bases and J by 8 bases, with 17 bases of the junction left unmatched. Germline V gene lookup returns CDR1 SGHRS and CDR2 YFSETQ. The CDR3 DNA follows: TGCGCCAGCAGCACGGCCGCGGGACAGAAAGCAACCGAAGCTTTCTTT. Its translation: CASSTAAGQKATEAFF.